What follows describes a single T cell receptor (beta chain). Its cognate antigen is unknown. Before sequencing, viral peptide pools were used by the ViraFEST assay to expand antigen-specific CD4+ T cells. When roughly eleven days of culture had elapsed, CD4+ T cells were isolated. This record belongs to a study of vaccination effects on CD4 cells after COVID-19. At the level of the study: All participants had two doses of either the BNT162b2 or mRNA-1273 vaccine.

Sequencing used immunoSEQ multiplex PCR; TCRdb keeps in-frame clones, though not all of them. The table lists about 54,000 clones, 80% to 85% of them singletons, with around 2.4% in the top ten. Trimming at V came to 3 bases and at J to 4 bases, leaving 9 bases not matched to a gene. CDR1 is LGHDT and CDR2 is YNNKEL in the germline V gene (reference sequence). CDR3 length: 19 amino acids. The source of this sequence is a human donor who received a COVID-19 vaccine. The sample was CD4+ T cells from PBMCs cultured with HCoV-229E spike peptides, taken before COVID-19 vaccination. V usage is TRBV3-1 (or the pseudogene TRBV3-2) and J usage is TRBJ2-2; 15 nucleotides match TRBD2. DNA of the CDR3: TGTGCCAGCAGCCAGTTCCTTGGACTAGCGGGGGGGGGCACCGGGGAGCTGTTTTTT. Translated, it gives CASSQFLGLAGGGTGELFF.